What follows is one T cell receptor (beta chain) and its context. This entry is derived from a study of T cell changes during pregnancy in multiple sclerosis. The germline CDR1 and CDR2 sequences are SNHLY and FYNNEI. Trimming took off 2 bases at V and 0 bases at J, with 8 bases between the two ends. This CDR3 is built from 15 residues. Assay: immunoSEQ multiplex PCR; the TCRdb copy retains only in-frame clones and omits some. This table holds around 48,000 clones, roughly nine tenths found once. The sequences come from CD8+ T cells from peripheral blood mononuclear cells, collected before pregnancy. This rearrangement joins TRBV2 to TRBJ1-5; weak D call: TRBD1 (5 bases). The source of this sequence is a female donor with multiple sclerosis, enrolled in a pregnancy study. CDR3 loop: CASSEPGFSNQPQHF. The CDR3 nucleotides are TGTGCCAGCAGTGAACCAGGGTTTAGCAATCAGCCCCAGCATTTT.